The 14 T cell receptor beta chains below all came from one sample that was sequenced in a study of blood T cells in healthy people across ages. A sample-barcoded 5' primer and a J-beta primer mix were used in a second PCR of roughly 7 to 12 cycles. TCRdb analysed the 5' RACE reads with MiXCR anew, one entry per CDR3 protein. The table has approximately 850,000 distinct CDR3 sequences, 55% to 70% seen once. Sequenced input: blood. The receptors derive from a man aged 25 to 45 in good health.

V gene TRBV6-2 or TRBV6-3 combines with J gene TRBJ2-1; D is possibly TRBD2 (6 bases). V was trimmed by 0 bases and J by 15 bases, leaving 15 bases between them. This CDR3 has 13 amino acids. CDR1 and CDR2 (germline): MNHEY, SVGEGT. The CDR3 bases are TGTGCCAGCAGTTACTCGACTAGTGGGGTTGGGTTCTTC. It specifies CASSYSTSGVGFF.

The genes are TRBV6-8 and TRBJ2-1; D gene unclear. Germline CDR1 MNHGY, CDR2 SAAAGT. Trimming took off 6 bases at V and 4 bases at J, with 22 bases between the two ends. This CDR3 comprises 17 residues. The CDR3 nucleotides read TGTGCCAGCAGGGCTACGAAACGATCTACAATGTACAATGAGCAGTTCTTC. Protein sequence: CASRATKRSTMYNEQFF.

The J gene is TRBJ2-7, the V gene TRBV10-3; 8 bases line up with TRBD1. CDR3 length: 14 residues. Per the germline V gene, CDR1 is ENHRY and CDR2 is SYGVKD. Trimming took 5 bases from V and 0 from J; bases not matched to a gene: 3. The CDR3 bases are TGTGCCATCAGTAACGGACAGGGCTCCTACGAGCAGTACTTC. Its translation: CAISNGQGSYEQYF.

This clonotype has at least ten counts. The CDR3 DNA is TGTGCCAGCAGCCTCGGGGGGGCTAACGAGCAGTACTTC. Residues: CASSLGGANEQYF. V gene TRBV7-2 combines with J gene TRBJ2-7; 8 bases map to TRBD2. With 5 bases clipped from V and 5 bases from J, the junction kept 5 bases outside the gene matches. Germline lookup yields CDR1 SGHTA and CDR2 FQGNSA. The length of the CDR3 is 13 residues.

The chain joins TRBV27 to TRBJ2-3; the D is unclear. V was pared by 2 bases and J by 0 bases, with 9 bases between. The length of the CDR3 is 15 residues. CDR1 is MNHEY, CDR2 SMNVEV, per germline (reference sequence). CDR3 sequence (DNA): TGTGCCAGCAGTTTAGAGAGGAGCAGCACAGATACGCAGTATTTT. It codes for CASSLERSSTDTQYF.

V gene TRBV24-1 combines with J gene TRBJ2-7, with D possibly called TRBD1 or TRBD2 (5 bases each). The better agreement between TRBJ2-5 and the DNA end casts doubt on the J call. Germline CDR1 KGHDR, CDR2 SFDVKD. The CDR3 loop spans 15 amino acids. The CDR3 reads CATSDPNGTRETQYF. The CDR3 nucleotides read TGTGCCACCAGTGATCCGAACGGGACCAGGGAGACCCAGTACTTC.

The gene calls are TRBV11-2 and TRBJ1-5; D is uncertain. In germline, CDR1 is SGHAT, CDR2 FQNNGV. The CDR3 has 14 residues. Between the trimmed V and J ends, which lost 1 base and 3 bases, there was a span of 7 bases. CDR3 residues: CASSLGSLNQPQHF. In nucleotides, the CDR3 is TGTGCCAGCAGCTTAGGCAGTCTCAATCAGCCCCAGCATTTT.

V gene TRBV13 combines with J gene TRBJ2-3; 10 nucleotides line up with TRBD2. Germline CDR1 and CDR2: PRHDT and FYEKMQ (reference sequence). With V trimmed by 2 bases and J by 5 bases, 10 bases remained unmatched. The length of the CDR3 is 17 residues. The DNA for the CDR3 is TGTGCCAGCAGCTTATTGGTTCCAGCGGGGGGGCTAGATACGCAGTATTTT. Its protein is CASSLLVPAGGLDTQYF. The full variable domain, in which reference TRBV13 and TRBJ2-3 provide the parts outside the CDR3, is AAGVIQSPRHLIKEKRETATLKCYPIPRHDTVYWYQQGPGQDPQFLISFYEKMQSDKGSIPDRFSAQQFSDYHSELNMSSLELGDSALYFCASSLLVPAGGLDTQYFGPGTRLTVL.

This clonotype was found a few times. The CDR3 loop reads CSASAGTASSYEQYF. The CDR3 DNA is TGCAGTGCTTCAGCCGGGACTGCAAGCTCCTACGAGCAGTACTTC. The rearrangement uses TRBV20-1 and TRBJ2-7, with D maybe TRBD2 (6 bases). V lost 5 bases to trimming and J lost 0 bases, with 17 bases between them. The CDR3 runs 15 residues. Germline CDR1 and CDR2: DFQATT and SNEGSKA (reference sequence).

This chain uses TRBV5-6 with TRBJ2-1; TRBD2 agrees at 8 bases. With 1 base clipped from V and 5 bases from J, the junction kept 14 bases outside the gene matches. The V gene's germline CDR1 is SGHDT and CDR2 YYEEEE. The CDR3 is 18 residues long. CDR3 DNA: TGTGCCAGCAGCTTGAGTGGTTGGGCTCTAGCGGGCGACAATGAGCAGTTCTTC. Translation: CASSLSGWALAGDNEQFF.

The V gene is TRBV5-5, the J gene TRBJ1-2; TRBD1 agrees at 9 bases. CDR3 length: 13 residues. J gave up 7 bases and V 4 bases, and 5 bases lay outside the gene matches. The germline CDR1 and CDR2 sequences are SGHKS and YYEKEE (reference sequence). The CDR3 sequence is CASSTTGGGGYTF. The CDR3 DNA reads as TGTGCCAGCAGCACGACAGGGGGAGGTGGCTACACCTTC.

In its sample, this clonotype was seen a few times. This chain connects TRBV4-1 to TRBJ1-2, with 7 bases aligning to TRBD1. With V trimmed by 1 base and J by 6 bases, 5 bases remained unmatched. In germline, CDR1 is MGHRA, CDR2 YSYEKL. The CDR3 spans 14 residues. CDR3 in amino acids: CASSQGDRRNGYTF. As DNA, the CDR3 is TGCGCCAGCAGCCAAGGGGACAGAAGAAATGGCTACACCTTC.

This rearrangement joins TRBV20-1 to TRBJ1-1, with TRBD1 as a possible D gene (5 bases). This CDR3 region has 13 residues. In germline, CDR1 is DFQATT, CDR2 SNEGSKA (reference sequence). V was cut by 2 bases and J by 2 bases, with 9 bases left in between. The CDR3: CSARRRGNTEAFF. The CDR3 nucleotides read TGCAGTGCTAGACGAAGGGGCAACACTGAAGCTTTCTTT.

The chain has TRBV27 and TRBJ2-1, with D possibly matching TRBD2 (5 bases). The CDR3 extends over 15 amino acids. Germline lookup yields CDR1 MNHEY and CDR2 SMNVEV (reference sequence). Trimming took off 3 bases at V and 6 bases at J, with 15 bases between the two ends. The CDR3 nucleotides read TGTGCCAGCAGTTTTGTCCAAGCGGTCCCCAATGAGCAGTTCTTC. This gives the protein CASSFVQAVPNEQFF.